This is a list of T cell receptor beta chains from one sample in a study of PD-1 blockade in classical Hodgkin lymphoma. The assay was immunoSEQ multiplex PCR, and TCRdb's table has in-frame clones only and misses some. The sample yields tens of thousands of clones, roughly 89% seen once. The sequencing used peripheral blood mononuclear cells (PBMCs), collected before the second cycle of nivolumab. These receptor sequences come from a human donor with classical Hodgkin lymphoma. Each CDR3 is given with its conserved first and last residue.

J | V | CDR3
TRBJ2-7 | TRBV19 | CASSIASNSYEQYF
TRBJ1-1 | TRBV30 | CAWSARSSEAFF
TRBJ2-7 | TRBV7-2 | CASSGGTGGWEQYF
TRBJ2-2 | TRBV5-1 | CASSRLAGGPLGNTGELFF
TRBJ2-5 | TRBV19 | CASSPGTGGWKTQYF
TRBJ2-7 | TRBV28 | CASSLQRGRTYEQYF
TRBJ1-1 | TRBV27 | CASKVGGSNTEAFF
TRBJ2-7 | TRBV5-1 | CASSLTWDSSYEQYF
TRBJ1-1 | TRBV19 | CAIRGTANTEAFF
TRBJ1-2 | TRBV18 | CASSSLQAGGYTF
TRBJ1-4 | TRBV6-5 | CASSYSRGALNEKLFF
TRBJ2-5 | TRBV15 | CATSIGLASTQYF
TRBJ2-5 | TRBV5-6 | CASSFRVAGDLKTQYF
TRBJ1-1 | TRBV6-5 | CASSYSESTEAFF
TRBJ2-6 | TRBV2 | CASRDRSNVLTF
TRBJ2-1 | TRBV7-9 | CASSLVAETYNEQFF
TRBJ1-2 | TRBV10-3 | CAISASDRGLSYTF
TRBJ2-7 | TRBV1 | CTSSQETSGCSYEQYF
TRBJ1-5 | TRBV19 | CASRGVTIRGNQPQHF
TRBJ2-3 | TRBV28 | CASSSFGQGDYTQYF
TRBJ2-7 | TRBV7-9 | CASSFNGKGEQYF
TRBJ2-4 | TRBV29-1 | CSVEGPPGQRDIQYF
TRBJ1-5 | TRBV28 | CASTTTGGNQPQHF
TRBJ1-1 | TRBV19 | CASSIERDNPEAFF
TRBJ2-2 | TRBV15 | CATSRDWTAGELFF
TRBJ2-7 | TRBV28 | CAISSSLAAHTYEQYF
TRBJ2-3 | TRBV7-9 | CASSQPWPPIDTQYF
TRBJ2-1 | TRBV29-1 | CSVEGGLAGNEQFF
TRBJ1-2 | TRBV6-5 | CASSYSTGVAGYGYTF
TRBJ2-3 | TRBV27 | CASSFTGVDTQYF
TRBJ2-2 | TRBV28 | CASSWSPGELFF
TRBJ2-5 | TRBV7-2 | CASSLVTSGPPWETQYF
TRBJ2-2 | TRBV7-2 | CASSFRGSNTGELFF
TRBJ1-2 | TRBV18 | CASSPSWQDGYTF
TRBJ1-5 | TRBV11-2 | CASSAGQHSNQPQHF
TRBJ2-4 | TRBV13 | CASSMSLAKNIQYF
TRBJ1-1 | TRBV27 | CASSLSMVGSEAFF
TRBJ2-7 | TRBV5-6 | CASSFRVHYEQYF
TRBJ2-7 | TRBV11-3 | CASSSHHTGTHSYSYEQYF
TRBJ2-3 | TRBV5-5 | CASSLVADTQYF
TRBJ2-7 | TRBV29-1 | CSVVGTGVRPYEQYF
TRBJ2-1 | TRBV11-2 | CASSLELSAGVWDNEQFF
TRBJ2-5 | TRBV29-1 | CSVPSGKEETQYF
TRBJ2-1 | TRBV6-4 | CASSGMRQGSPNEQFF
TRBJ2-3 | TRBV6-5 | CASSTLLVDTQYF
TRBJ2-7 | TRBV7-9 | CASSLDSPSYEQYF
TRBJ2-7 | TRBV28 | CASNPGGTFYEQYF
TRBJ1-1 | TRBV25-1 | CASSDSPLVGNTEAFF
TRBJ2-3 | TRBV4-1 | CASGVLAVSSTDTQYF
TRBJ2-6 | TRBV2 | CASSGTAPGANVLTF
TRBJ1-4 | TRBV28 | CASSPRTGVNEKLFF
TRBJ1-1 | TRBV13 | CASSPTGGEGFF
TRBJ1-3 | TRBV5-1 | CASSGGTGSGNTIYF
TRBJ2-3 | TRBV27 | CASSLGASLDTQYF
TRBJ2-1 | TRBV27 | CASSLGRGGEQFF